A single sample is the source of the 8 T cell receptor beta chains below, sequenced in a study of tumor-infiltrating lymphocytes in primary liver carcinoma. Starting from 500 ng of total RNA, TCR beta cDNA was produced with a primer in the constant region. Employing slightly modified ARM-PCR, three nested multiplex PCR rounds were run, and these gave rise to the TCR beta libraries. The first two PCR rounds used TRBV1-TRBV30 primers with a Cbeta primer, nine to ten cycles each. TCRdb independently ran MiXCR on the multiplex PCR reads; one entry per CDR3 protein. The sample carries 180,000 or so distinct CDR3 sequences, 50% to 75% recorded once. Unsorted whole blood supplied the blood RNA, and germline DNA was isolated too. Sequencing was done on a sample of peripheral blood. Every receptor here comes from a man aged 40-55 years with primary liver carcinoma and hepatitis B virus infection.

The rearrangement joins TRBV6-2 or TRBV6-3 to TRBJ1-5; a weak D match, TRBD1 (6 bases). This CDR3 is built from 15 residues. The V gene lost 7 bases and the J gene lost 6 bases, with 19 bases spanning the gap. From germline, CDR1 is MNHEY and CDR2 SVGEGT. The CDR3 sequence is CASTKGGWDRQPQHF. The CDR3 nucleotides are TGTGCCAGCACCAAGGGGGGATGGGATCGTCAGCCCCAGCATTTT.

On this clonotype itself: This clone may be a read error of a much larger clone one base away. The CDR3 nucleotides read TGTACCAGCAGCCTACAGGGAGCCGGAAACACCATATATTTT. It codes for CTSSLQGAGNTIYF. The rearrangement links TRBV12-3 or TRBV12-4 to TRBJ1-3; possibly TRBD1 for D (6 bases). The CDR3 runs to 14 residues.

V usage is TRBV5-6 and J usage is TRBJ2-1; 11 positions agree with TRBD1. Germline CDR1 SGHDT, CDR2 YYEEEE. The CDR3 is 16 amino acids. The V and J ends lost 2 bases and 7 bases, in that order; junction bases with no gene match: 8. CDR3 loop: CASSFTGTGGLNEQFF. CDR3 bases: TGTGCCAGCAGCTTCACCGGGACAGGGGGTCTAAATGAGCAGTTCTTC.

The V call is TRBV30, the J call TRBJ2-5; D is unresolved. This CDR3 region has 13 residues. Trimming left V 0 bases short and J 3 bases short, with 8 bases between. Germline values: CDR1 GTSNPN, CDR2 SVGIG (reference sequence). CDR3 sequence: CAWSVRTEETQYF. Here the CDR3 DNA reads TGTGCCTGGAGTGTTCGGACCGAAGAGACCCAGTACTTC.

This clonotype came up once. The genes are TRBV28 and TRBJ2-3; no reliable D call. There are 15 residues in the CDR3. Germline CDR1 and CDR2: MDHEN and SYDVKM. V was clipped by 2 bases and J by 3 bases, with 12 bases between them. Here the CDR3 reads CASSLGQVRTDTQYF. DNA for the CDR3: TGTGCCAGCAGTTTAGGGCAGGTGAGGACAGATACGCAGTATTTT.

As to this clonotype: Possible read error: a much larger clone is one base away. V and J are TRBV29-1 and TRBJ2-1; the match to TRBD1 covers 10 bases. Germline-derived CDR1 and CDR2 are SQVTM and ANQGSEA. CDR3 length equals 13 residues. V lost 6 bases to trimming and J lost 8 bases; unmatched junction nucleotides: 7. As DNA, the CDR3 is TGCAGCGTCGGGACAGGGGCTTTGGATGAGCAGTTCTTC. It is translated as CSVGTGALDEQFF.

Ten or more counts support this clonotype. This sequence joins TRBV11-2 and TRBJ1-3; D gene unclear. Per the germline V gene, CDR1 is SGHAT and CDR2 is FQNNGV. This CDR3 is built from 15 residues. Trimming removed 1 base at V and 0 bases at J, with 7 bases between. The CDR3 DNA reads as TGTGCCAGCAGCTTAGGAGTCGGCTCTGGAAACACCATATATTTT. This encodes CASSLGVGSGNTIYF. The whole variable domain, filled in from reference TRBV11-2 and TRBJ1-3, reads EAGVAQSPRYKIIEKRQSVAFWCNPISGHATLYWYQQILGQGPKLLIQFQNNGVVDDSQLPKDRFSAERLKGVDSTLKIQPAKLEDSAVYLCASSLGVGSGNTIYFGEGSWLTVV.

The chain joins TRBV10-2 to TRBJ2-2; the D is unclear. This CDR3 spans 11 amino acids. V lost 10 bases and J 5 bases, leaving 8 bases between the germline ends. The germline gives CDR1 WSHSY, CDR2 SAAADI. The CDR3 nucleotides read TGCGCCACGCAGGTTACCGGGGAGCTGTTTTTT. This encodes CATQVTGELFF.